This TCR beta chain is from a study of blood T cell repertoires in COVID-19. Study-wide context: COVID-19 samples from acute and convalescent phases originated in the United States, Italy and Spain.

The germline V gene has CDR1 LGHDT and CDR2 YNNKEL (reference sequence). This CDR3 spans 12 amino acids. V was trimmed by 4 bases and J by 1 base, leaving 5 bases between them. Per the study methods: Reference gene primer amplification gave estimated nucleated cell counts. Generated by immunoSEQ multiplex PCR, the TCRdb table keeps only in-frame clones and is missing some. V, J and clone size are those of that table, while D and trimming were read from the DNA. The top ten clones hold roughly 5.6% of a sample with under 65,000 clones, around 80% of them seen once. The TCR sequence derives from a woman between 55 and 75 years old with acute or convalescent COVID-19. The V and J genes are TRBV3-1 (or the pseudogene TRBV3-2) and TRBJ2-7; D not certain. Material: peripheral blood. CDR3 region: CASSLSSYEQYF. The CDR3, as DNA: TGTGCCAGCAGCCTTAGTTCCTACGAGCAGTACTTC.